This TCR beta chain was sequenced for a study of blood T cells in healthy people across ages. Using a J-beta primer mix together with a sample-barcoded 5' primer, a second PCR was run for about 7 to 12 cycles. Each TCR beta cDNA got a 12-nucleotide random molecular identifier. TCRdb itself ran the 5' RACE reads through MiXCR, one entry per CDR3 protein. The repertoire has around 1,500,000 distinct CDR3 sequences, around 39% of them found once; the top ten carry roughly 8.2%. Study-wide points: Estimated diversity that came from one million T cells was considered an underestimate.

In germline, CDR1 is MNHEY, CDR2 SVGAGI. This CDR3 is 12 amino acids long. Comments on this clonotype: Its target is unknown.

This rearrangement joins TRBV6-5 to TRBJ2-5; D remains ambiguous. The J call may be wrong; the DNA end is better matched by TRBJ2-7. The sample consisted of blood. The TCR comes from a woman aged 18-29 years in good health. CDR3 nucleotide sequence: TGTGCCAGCAGTTACTCTCCGGCCGAGCAGTACTTC. Protein sequence: CASSYSPAEQYF.